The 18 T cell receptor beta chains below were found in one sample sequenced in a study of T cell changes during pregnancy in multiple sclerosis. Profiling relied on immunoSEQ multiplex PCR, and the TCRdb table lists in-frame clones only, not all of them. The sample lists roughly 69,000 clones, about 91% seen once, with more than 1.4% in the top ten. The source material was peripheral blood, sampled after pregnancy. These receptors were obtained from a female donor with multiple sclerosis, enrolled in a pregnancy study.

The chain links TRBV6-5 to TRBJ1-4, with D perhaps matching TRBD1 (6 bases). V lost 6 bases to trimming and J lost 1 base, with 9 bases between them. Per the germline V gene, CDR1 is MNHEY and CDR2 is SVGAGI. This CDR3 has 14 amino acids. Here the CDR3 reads CASRPRGTNEKLFF. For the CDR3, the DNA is TGTGCCAGCAGGCCCAGGGGAACTAATGAAAAACTGTTTTTT.

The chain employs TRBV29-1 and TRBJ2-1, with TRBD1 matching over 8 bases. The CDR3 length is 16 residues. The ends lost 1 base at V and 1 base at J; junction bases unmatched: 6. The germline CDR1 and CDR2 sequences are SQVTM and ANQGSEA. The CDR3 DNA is TGCAGCGTTGAAGTGGGGACAGGACAATCCTACAATGAGCAGTTCTTC. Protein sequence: CSVEVGTGQSYNEQFF.

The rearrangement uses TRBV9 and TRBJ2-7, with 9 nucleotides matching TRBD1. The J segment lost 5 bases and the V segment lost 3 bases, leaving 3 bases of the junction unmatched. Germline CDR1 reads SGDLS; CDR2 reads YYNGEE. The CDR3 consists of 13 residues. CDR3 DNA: TGTGCCAGCAGCGCACGGACAGGGGACGAGCAGTACTTC. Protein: CASSARTGDEQYF.

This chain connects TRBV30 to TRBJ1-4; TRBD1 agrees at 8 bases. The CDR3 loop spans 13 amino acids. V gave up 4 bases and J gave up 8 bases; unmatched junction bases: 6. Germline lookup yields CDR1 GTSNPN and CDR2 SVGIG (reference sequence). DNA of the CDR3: TGTGCCTGGAATCAGGGGGCGGTAGAAAAACTGTTTTTT. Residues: CAWNQGAVEKLFF.

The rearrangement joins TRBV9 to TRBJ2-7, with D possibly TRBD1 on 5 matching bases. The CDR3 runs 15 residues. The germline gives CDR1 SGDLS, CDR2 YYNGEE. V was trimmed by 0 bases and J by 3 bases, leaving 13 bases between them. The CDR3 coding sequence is TGTGCCAGCAGCGTAGCCGTAGGGGCTAGCTACGAGCAGTACTTC. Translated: CASSVAVGASYEQYF.

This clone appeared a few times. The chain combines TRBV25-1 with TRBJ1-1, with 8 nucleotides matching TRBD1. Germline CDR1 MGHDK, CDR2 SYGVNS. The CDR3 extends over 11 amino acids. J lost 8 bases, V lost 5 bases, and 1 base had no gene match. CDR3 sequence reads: CASSPGGEAFF. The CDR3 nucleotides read TGTGCCAGCAGTCCAGGGGGCGAAGCTTTCTTT.

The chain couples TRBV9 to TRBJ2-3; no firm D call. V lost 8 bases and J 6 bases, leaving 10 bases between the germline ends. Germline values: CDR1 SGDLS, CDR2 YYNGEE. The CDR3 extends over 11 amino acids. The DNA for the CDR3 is TGTGCCAGTCGAGTGAGGGATACGCAGTATTTT. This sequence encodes CASRVRDTQYF.

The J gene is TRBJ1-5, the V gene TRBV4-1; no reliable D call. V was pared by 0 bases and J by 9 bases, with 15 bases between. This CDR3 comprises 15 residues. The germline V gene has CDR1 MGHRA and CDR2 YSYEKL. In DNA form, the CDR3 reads TGCGCCAGCAGCCAAGATTCAAAGGGAGGGTCGCCCCAGCATTTT. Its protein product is CASSQDSKGGSPQHF.

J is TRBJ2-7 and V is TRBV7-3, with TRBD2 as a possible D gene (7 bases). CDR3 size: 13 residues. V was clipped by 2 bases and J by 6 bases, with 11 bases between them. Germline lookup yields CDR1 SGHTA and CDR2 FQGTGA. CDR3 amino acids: CASSLQGGVEQYF. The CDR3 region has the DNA TGTGCCAGCAGCTTACAAGGGGGGGTCGAGCAGTACTTC. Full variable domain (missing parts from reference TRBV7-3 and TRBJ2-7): GAGVSQTPSNKVTEKGKYVELRCDPISGHTALYWYRQSLGQGPEFLIYFQGTGAADDSGLPNDRFFAVRPEGSVSTLKIQRTERGDSAVYLCASSLQGGVEQYFGPGTRLTVT.

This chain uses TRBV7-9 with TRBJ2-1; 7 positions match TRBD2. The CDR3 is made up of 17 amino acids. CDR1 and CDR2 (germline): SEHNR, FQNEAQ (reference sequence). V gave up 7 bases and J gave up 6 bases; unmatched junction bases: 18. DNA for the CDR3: TGTGCCAGCATCGCGCCCGTTGGGGGAGGGATGGTCAATGAGCAGTTCTTC. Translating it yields CASIAPVGGGMVNEQFF. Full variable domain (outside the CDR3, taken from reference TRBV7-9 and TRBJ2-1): DTGVSQNPRHKITKRGQNVTFRCDPISEHNRLYWYRQTLGQGPEFLTYFQNEAQLEKSRLLSDRFSAERPKGSFSTLEIQRTEQGDSAMYLCASIAPVGGGMVNEQFFGPGTRLTVL.

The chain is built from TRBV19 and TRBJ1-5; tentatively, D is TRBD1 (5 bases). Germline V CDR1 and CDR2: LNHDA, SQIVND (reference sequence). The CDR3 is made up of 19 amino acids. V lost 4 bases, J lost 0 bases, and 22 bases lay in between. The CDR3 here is CASSKARAGYSGSNQPQHF. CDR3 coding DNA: TGTGCCAGTAGTAAGGCCAGGGCGGGCTATAGCGGTAGCAATCAGCCCCAGCATTTT.

This CDR3 is CASSLTSGLYEQYF. DNA for the CDR3: TGTGCCAGCAGTTTAACCTCAGGGCTCTACGAGCAGTACTTC. V and J are TRBV28 and TRBJ2-7; possible D gene TRBD1, 5 bases. CDR3 size: 14 residues. Germline V gene lookup returns CDR1 MDHEN and CDR2 SYDVKM. Deletions cut 2 bases from V and 3 bases from J, with 11 bases between.

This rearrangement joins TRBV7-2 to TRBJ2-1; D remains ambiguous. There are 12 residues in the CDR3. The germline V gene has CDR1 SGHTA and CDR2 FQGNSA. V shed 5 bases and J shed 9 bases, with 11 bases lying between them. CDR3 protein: CASSLLVPEQFF. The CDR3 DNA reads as TGTGCCAGCAGCCTACTTGTTCCTGAGCAGTTCTTC.

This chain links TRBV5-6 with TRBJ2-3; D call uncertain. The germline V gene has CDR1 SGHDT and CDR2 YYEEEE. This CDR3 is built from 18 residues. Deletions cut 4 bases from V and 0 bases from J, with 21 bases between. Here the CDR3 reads CASSKSFVQRSSTDTQYF. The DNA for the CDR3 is TGTGCCAGCAGCAAATCCTTTGTCCAGCGTTCTAGCACAGATACGCAGTATTTT.

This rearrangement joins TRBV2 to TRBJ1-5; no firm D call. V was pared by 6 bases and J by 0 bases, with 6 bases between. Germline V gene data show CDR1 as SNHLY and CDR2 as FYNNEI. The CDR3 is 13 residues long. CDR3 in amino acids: CASSLDSNQPQHF. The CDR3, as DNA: TGTGCCAGCAGCCTAGATAGCAATCAGCCCCAGCATTTT.

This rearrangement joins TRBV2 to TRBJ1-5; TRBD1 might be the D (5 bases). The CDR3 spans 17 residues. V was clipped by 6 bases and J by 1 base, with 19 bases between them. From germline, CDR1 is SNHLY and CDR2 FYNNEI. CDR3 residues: CASSDPLTEPSNQPQHF. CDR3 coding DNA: TGTGCCAGCAGCGACCCTTTGACAGAGCCGAGCAATCAGCCCCAGCATTTT.

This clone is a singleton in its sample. CDR3 in DNA: TGTGCCAGCAGCTTGCCAGGCTTAAATCAGCCCCAGCATTTT. This encodes CASSLPGLNQPQHF. The J gene is TRBJ1-5, the V gene TRBV5-6; D is ambiguous. CDR3 length: 14 amino acids. Germline-derived CDR1 and CDR2 are SGHDT and YYEEEE. V was cut by 1 base and J by 4 bases, with 9 bases left in between.

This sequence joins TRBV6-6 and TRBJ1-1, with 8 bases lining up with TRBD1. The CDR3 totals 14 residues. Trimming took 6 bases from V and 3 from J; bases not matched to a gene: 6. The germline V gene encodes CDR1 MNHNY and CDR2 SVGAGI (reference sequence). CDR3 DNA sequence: TGTGCCAGCAGATCCGGACAGGGTCACACTGAAGCTTTCTTT. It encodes CASRSGQGHTEAFF.